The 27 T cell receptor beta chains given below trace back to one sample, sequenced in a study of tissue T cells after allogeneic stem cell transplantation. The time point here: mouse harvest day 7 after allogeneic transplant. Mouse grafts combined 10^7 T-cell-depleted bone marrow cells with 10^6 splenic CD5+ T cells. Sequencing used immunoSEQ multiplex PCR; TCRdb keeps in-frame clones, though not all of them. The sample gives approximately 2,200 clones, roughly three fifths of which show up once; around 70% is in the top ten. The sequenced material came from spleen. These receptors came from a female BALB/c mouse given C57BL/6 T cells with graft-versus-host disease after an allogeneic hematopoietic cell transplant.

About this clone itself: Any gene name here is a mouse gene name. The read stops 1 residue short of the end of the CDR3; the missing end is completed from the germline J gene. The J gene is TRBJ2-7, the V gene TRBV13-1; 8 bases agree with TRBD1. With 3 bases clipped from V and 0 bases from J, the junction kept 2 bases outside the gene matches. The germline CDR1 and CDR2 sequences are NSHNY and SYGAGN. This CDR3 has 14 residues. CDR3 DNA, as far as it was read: TGTGCCAGCAGTGCTACAGGGGGCTCCTATGAACAGTAC. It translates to CASSATGGSYEQY. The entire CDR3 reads CASSATGGSYEQYF.

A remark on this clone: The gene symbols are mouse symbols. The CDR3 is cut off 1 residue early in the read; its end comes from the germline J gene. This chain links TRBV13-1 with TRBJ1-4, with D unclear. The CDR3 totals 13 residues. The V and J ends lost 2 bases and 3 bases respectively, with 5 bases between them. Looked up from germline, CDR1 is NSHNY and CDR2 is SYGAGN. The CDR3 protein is CASSEGTNERLFF. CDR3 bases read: TGTGCCAGCAGTGAGGGCACCAACGAAAGATTATTT.

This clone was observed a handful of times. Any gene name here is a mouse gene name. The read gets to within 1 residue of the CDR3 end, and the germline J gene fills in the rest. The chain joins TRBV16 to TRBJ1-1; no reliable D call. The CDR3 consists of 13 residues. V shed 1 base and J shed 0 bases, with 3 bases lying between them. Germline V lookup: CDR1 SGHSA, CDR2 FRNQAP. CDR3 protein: CASSLGANTEVFF. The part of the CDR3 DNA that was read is TGTGCAAGCAGCTTAGGAGCAAACACAGAAGTCTTC.

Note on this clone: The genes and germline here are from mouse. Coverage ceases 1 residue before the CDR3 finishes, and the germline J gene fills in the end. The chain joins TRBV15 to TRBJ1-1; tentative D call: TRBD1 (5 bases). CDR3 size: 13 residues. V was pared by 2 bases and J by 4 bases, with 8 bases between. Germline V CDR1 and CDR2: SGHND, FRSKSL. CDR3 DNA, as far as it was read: TGTGCCAGCAGTTTAATGGGGGGCACAGAAGTCTTC. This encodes CASSLMGGTEVF. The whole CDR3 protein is CASSLMGGTEVFF.

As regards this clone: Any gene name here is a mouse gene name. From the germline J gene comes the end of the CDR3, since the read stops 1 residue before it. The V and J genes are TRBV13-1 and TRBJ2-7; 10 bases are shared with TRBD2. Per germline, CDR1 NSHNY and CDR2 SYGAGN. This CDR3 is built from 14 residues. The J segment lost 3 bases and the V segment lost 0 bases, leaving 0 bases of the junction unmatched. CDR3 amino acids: CASSDDWGGYEQYF. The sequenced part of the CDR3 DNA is TGTGCCAGCAGTGATGACTGGGGGGGCTATGAACAGTAC.

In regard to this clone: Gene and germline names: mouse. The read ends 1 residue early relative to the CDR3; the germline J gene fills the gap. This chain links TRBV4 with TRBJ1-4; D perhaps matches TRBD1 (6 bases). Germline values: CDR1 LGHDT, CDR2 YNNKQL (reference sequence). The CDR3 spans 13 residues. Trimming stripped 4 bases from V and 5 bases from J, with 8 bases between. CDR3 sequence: CASSFTGNERLFF. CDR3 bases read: TGTGCCAGCAGCTTTACAGGGAACGAAAGATTATTT.

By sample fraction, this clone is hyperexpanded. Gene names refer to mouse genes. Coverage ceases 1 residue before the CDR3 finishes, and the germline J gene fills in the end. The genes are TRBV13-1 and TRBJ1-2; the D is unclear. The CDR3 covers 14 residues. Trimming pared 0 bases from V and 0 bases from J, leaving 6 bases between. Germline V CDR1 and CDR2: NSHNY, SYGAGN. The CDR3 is CASSDGHPNSDYTF. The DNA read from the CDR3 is TGTGCCAGCAGTGATGGACACCCAAACTCCGACTACACC.

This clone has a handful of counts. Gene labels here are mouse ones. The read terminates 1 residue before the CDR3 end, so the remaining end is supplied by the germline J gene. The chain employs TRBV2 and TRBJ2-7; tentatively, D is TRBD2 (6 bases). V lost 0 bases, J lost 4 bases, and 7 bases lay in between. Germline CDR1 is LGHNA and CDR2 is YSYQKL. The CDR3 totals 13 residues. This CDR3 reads CASSQEGGYEQYF. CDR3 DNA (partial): TGTGCCAGCAGCCAAGAGGGGGGTTATGAACAGTAC.

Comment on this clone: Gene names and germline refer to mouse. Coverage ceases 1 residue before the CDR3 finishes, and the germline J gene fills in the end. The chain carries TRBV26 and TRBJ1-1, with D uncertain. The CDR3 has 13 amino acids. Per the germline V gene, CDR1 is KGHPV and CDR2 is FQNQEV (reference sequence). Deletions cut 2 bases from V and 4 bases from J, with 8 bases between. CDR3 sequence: CASSLRVGTEVFF. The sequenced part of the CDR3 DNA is TGTGCCAGCAGTCTGAGGGTGGGCACAGAAGTCTTC.

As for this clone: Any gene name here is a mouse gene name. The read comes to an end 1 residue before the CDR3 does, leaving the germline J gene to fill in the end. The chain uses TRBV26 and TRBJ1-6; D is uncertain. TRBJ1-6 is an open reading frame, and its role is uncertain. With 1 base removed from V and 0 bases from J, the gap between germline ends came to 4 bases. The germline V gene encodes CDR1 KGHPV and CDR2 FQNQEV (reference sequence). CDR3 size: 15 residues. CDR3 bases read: TGTGCCAGCAGTCTGTACAATTCCTATAATTCGCCCCTCTAC. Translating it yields CASSLYNSYNSPLY. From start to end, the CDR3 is CASSLYNSYNSPLYF.

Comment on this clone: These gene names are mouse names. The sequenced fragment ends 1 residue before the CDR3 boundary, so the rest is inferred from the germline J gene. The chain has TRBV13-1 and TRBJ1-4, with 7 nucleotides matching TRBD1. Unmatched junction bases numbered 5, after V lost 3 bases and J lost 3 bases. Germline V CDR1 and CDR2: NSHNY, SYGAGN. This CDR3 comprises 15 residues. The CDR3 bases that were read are TGTGCCAGCAGTGTCAGGGGGACAGCCAACGAAAGATTATTT. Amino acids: CASSVRGTANERLF. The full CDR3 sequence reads CASSVRGTANERLFF.

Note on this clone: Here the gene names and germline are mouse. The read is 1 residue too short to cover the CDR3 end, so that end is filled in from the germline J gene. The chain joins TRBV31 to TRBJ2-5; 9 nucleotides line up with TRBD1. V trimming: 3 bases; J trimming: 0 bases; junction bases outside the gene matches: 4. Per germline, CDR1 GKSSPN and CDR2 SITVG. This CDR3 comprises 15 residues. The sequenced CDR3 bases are TGTGCCTGGAGGACAGGGGGTATTAACCAAGACACCCAGTAC. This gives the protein CAWRTGGINQDTQY. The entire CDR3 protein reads CAWRTGGINQDTQYF.

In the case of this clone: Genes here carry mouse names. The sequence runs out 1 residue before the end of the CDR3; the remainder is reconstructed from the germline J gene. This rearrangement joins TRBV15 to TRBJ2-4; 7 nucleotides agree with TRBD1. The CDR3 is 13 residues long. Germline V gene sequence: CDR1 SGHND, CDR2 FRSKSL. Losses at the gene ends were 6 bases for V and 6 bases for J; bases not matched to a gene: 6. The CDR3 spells CASSTGEANTLYF. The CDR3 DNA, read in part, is TGTGCCAGCAGCACAGGGGAAGCTAACACCTTGTAC.

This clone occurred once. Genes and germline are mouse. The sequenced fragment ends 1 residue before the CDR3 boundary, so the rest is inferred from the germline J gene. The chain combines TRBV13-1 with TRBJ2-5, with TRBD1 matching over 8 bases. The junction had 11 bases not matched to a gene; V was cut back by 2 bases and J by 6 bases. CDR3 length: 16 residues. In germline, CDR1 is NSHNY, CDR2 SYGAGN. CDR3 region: CASSEDRQGRWDTQYF. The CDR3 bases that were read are TGTGCCAGCAGTGAAGACCGACAGGGGAGGTGGGACACCCAGTAC.

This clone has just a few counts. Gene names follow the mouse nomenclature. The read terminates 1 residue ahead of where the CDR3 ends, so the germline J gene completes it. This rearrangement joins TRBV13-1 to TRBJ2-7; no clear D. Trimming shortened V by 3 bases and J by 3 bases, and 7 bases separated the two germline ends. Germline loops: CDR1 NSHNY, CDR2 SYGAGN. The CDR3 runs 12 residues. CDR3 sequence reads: CASSVGIYEQYF. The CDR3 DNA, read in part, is TGTGCCAGCAGTGTTGGGATCTATGAACAGTAC.

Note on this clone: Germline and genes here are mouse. CDR3 DNA, as far as it was read: TGCACCTGCAGTGGGGGACAGGGGGCCACAGAAGTCTTC. Protein: CTCSGGQGATEVF. The entire CDR3 reads CTCSGGQGATEVFF. The chain uses TRBV1 and TRBJ1-1; 12 bases line up with TRBD1. Read data end 1 residue before the CDR3 end; the end is taken from the germline J gene. Unmatched junction bases numbered 1, after V lost 4 bases and J lost 4 bases. There are 14 residues in the CDR3. Germline V gene sequence: CDR1 NSQYPW, CDR2 LRSPGD (reference sequence).

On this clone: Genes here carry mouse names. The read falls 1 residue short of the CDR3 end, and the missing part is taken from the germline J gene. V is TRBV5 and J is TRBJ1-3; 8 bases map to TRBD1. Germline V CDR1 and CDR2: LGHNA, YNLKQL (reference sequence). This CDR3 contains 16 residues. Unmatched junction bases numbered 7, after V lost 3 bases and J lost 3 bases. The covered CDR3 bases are TGTGCCAGCAGCCACCTTCCGGGACAGGATGGAAATACGCTCTAT. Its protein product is CASSHLPGQDGNTLY. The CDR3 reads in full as CASSHLPGQDGNTLYF.

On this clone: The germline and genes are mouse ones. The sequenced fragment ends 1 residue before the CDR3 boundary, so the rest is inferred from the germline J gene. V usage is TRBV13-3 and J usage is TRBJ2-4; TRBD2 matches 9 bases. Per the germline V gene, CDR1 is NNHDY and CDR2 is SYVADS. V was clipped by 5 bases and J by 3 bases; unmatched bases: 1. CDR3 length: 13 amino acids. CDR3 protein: CASRTGGQNTLYF. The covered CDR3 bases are TGTGCCAGCAGGACTGGGGGACAAAACACCTTGTAC. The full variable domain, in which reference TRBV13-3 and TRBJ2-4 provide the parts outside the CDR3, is EAAVTQSPRSKVAVTGGKVTLSCHQTNNHDYMYWYRQDTGHGLRLIHYSYVADSTEKGDIPDGYKASRPSQENFSLILELASLSQTAVYFCASRTGGQNTLYFGAGTRLSVL.

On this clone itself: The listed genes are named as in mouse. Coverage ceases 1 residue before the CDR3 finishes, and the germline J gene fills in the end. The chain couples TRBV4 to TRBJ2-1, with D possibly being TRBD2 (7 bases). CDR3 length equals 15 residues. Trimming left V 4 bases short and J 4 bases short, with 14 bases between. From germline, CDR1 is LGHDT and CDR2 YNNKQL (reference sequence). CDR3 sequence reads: CASSSREGGYAEQFF. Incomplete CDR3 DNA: TGTGCCAGCAGCTCCCGGGAGGGGGGGTATGCTGAGCAGTTC.

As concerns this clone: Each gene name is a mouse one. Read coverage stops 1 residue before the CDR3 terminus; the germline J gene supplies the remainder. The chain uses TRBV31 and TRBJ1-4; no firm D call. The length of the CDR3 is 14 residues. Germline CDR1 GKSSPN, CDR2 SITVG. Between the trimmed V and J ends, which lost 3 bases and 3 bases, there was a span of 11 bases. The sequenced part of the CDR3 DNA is TGTGCCTGGAGCACTAGGGCCACCAACGAAAGATTATTT. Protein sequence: CAWSTRATNERLF. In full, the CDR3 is CAWSTRATNERLFF.

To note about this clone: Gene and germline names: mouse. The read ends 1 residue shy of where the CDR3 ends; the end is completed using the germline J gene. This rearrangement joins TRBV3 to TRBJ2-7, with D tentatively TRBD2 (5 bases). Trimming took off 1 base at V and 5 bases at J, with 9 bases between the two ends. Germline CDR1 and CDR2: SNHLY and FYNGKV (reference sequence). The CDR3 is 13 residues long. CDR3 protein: CASSLELGNEQYF. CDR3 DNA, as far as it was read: TGTGCCAGCAGCTTAGAATTGGGGAATGAACAGTAC.

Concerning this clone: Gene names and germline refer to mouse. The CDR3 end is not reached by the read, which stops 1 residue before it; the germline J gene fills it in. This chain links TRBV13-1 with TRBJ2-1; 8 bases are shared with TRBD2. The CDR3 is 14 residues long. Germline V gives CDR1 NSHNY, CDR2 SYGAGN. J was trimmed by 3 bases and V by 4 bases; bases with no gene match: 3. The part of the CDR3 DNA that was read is TGTGCCAGCAGTATCTGGGGGGCCTATGCTGAGCAGTTC. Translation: CASSIWGAYAEQF. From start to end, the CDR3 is CASSIWGAYAEQFF.

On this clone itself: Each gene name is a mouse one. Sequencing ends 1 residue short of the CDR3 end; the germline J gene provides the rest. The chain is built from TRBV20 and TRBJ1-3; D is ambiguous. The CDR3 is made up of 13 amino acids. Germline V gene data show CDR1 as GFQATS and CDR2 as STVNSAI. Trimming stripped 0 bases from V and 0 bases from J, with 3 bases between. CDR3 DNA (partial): TGTGGTGCTAGGGACAGTTCTGGAAATACGCTCTAT. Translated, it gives CGARDSSGNTLY. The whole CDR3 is CGARDSSGNTLYF.

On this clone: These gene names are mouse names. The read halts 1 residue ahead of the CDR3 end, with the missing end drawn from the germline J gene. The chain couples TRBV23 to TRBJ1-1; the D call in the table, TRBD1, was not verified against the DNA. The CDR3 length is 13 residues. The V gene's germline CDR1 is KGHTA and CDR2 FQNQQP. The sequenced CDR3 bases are TGCTCCAGCAGCCCGGGACAGGGGGCAGGGGTCTTC. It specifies CSSSPGQGAGVF. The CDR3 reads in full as CSSSPGQGAGVFF.

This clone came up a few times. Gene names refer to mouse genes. The part of the CDR3 DNA that was read is TGTGCCAGCAGCTTGCAGGGGGCGGGGGAACAGTAC. Translating it yields CASSLQGAGEQY. The whole CDR3 protein is CASSLQGAGEQYF. This chain connects TRBV3 to TRBJ2-7; 8 bases are a match to TRBD1. The read ends 1 residue early relative to the CDR3; the germline J gene fills the gap. Trimming removed 3 bases from V and 7 bases from J; junction bases left unmatched: 5. Germline V lookup: CDR1 SNHLY, CDR2 FYNGKV (reference sequence). The length of the CDR3 is 13 residues.

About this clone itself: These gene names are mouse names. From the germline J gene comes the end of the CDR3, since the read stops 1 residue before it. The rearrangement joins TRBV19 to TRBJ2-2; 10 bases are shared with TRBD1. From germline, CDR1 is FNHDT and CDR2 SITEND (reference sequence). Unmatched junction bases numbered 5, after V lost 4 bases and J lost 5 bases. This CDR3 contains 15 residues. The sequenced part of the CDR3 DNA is TGTGCCAGCAGTCAACCGGGACAGGGGACCGGGCAGCTCTAC. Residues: CASSQPGQGTGQLY. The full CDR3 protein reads CASSQPGQGTGQLYF.

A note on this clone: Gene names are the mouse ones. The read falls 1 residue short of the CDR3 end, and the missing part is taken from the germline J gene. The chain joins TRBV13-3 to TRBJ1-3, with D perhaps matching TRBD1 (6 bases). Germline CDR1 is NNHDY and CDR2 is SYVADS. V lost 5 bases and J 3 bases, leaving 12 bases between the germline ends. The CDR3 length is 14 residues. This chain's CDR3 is CASRKGGLGNTLYF. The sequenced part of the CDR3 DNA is TGTGCCAGCAGAAAAGGGGGGCTTGGAAATACGCTCTAT.